The 17 T cell receptor beta chains below were found in one sample sequenced in a study of blood T cell repertoires in COVID-19. TCRdb's copy holds only in-frame clones and misses some; the assay was immunoSEQ multiplex PCR. The table shows 70,000 or so clones, with around 86% occurring only once. The material sequenced was peripheral blood. The receptor source for this set is a woman younger than 30 with acute or convalescent COVID-19.

The CDR3 DNA sequence: TGTGCCAGTAGTCTACGGACACAGGGTGGCACTGAAGCTTTCTTT. It translates to CASSLRTQGGTEAFF. The chain couples TRBV19 to TRBJ1-1; D is possibly TRBD1 (6 bases). V lost 5 bases and J lost 4, with 17 bases in between. Germline V gives CDR1 LNHDA, CDR2 SQIVND (reference sequence). CDR3 length equals 15 residues.

The chain combines TRBV5-6 with TRBJ2-7; D gene unclear. The CDR3 runs 14 residues. Per germline, CDR1 SGHDT and CDR2 YYEEEE. V was pared by 3 bases and J by 2 bases, with 12 bases between. CDR3 nucleotide sequence: TGTGCCAGCAGCTATGGAACAGAGACCTACGAGCAGTACTTC. This codes for CASSYGTETYEQYF.

This rearrangement joins TRBV2 to TRBJ2-2; D ambiguous. Germline V gives CDR1 SNHLY, CDR2 FYNNEI. The CDR3 extends over 13 amino acids. Deletions cut 7 bases from V and 3 bases from J, with 9 bases between. The CDR3, as DNA: TGTGCCAGCAACCAGTTTGACACCGGGGAGCTGTTTTTT. Translation: CASNQFDTGELFF.

The chain recombines TRBV11-2 with TRBJ1-1, with 10 bases lining up with TRBD1. This CDR3 has 16 amino acids. Germline V CDR1 and CDR2: SGHAT, FQNNGV. V dropped 5 bases and J dropped 3; count of bases not matched to a gene: 9. Here the CDR3 reads CASSIGQGGKHTEAFF. CDR3 sequence (DNA): TGTGCCAGCAGCATAGGACAGGGGGGGAAACACACTGAAGCTTTCTTT.

The chain carries TRBV7-8 and TRBJ1-5; 9 positions agree with TRBD1. The V segment lost 3 bases and the J segment 3 bases; nucleotides outside the gene matches: 6. CDR3 length equals 16 residues. Germline CDR1 is SGHVS and CDR2 is FQNEAQ. The CDR3 reads CASSLMDRGSNQPQHF. CDR3 nucleotides: TGTGCCAGCAGCTTGATGGACAGGGGCTCCAATCAGCCCCAGCATTTT.

This CDR3 is CASSGVRTDTQYF. CDR3 coding DNA: TGTGCCAGCAGCGGGGTTCGCACAGATACGCAGTATTTT. This chain joins TRBV27 and TRBJ2-3, with D perhaps TRBD2 (5 bases). V gave up 6 bases and J gave up 1 base, with 8 bases separating them. This CDR3 spans 13 amino acids. Per germline, CDR1 MNHEY and CDR2 SMNVEV (reference sequence).

V gene TRBV4-3 combines with J gene TRBJ2-3; TRBD2 matches at 8 bases. The germline V gene encodes CDR1 LGHNA and CDR2 YSLEER. The CDR3 loop spans 20 amino acids. The trim removed 0 bases at V and 0 bases at J, leaving 14 bases unmatched. This CDR3 is CASSQESGRGFSTSTDTQYF. Here the CDR3 DNA reads TGCGCCAGCAGCCAAGAGTCCGGGAGGGGGTTCTCTACTAGCACAGATACGCAGTATTTT.

The chain combines TRBV6-6 with TRBJ2-3; D is possibly TRBD1 (6 bases). Germline CDR1 MNHNY, CDR2 SVGAGI (reference sequence). Trimming removed 5 bases at V and 6 bases at J, with 15 bases between. The CDR3 covers 14 residues. This CDR3 reads CASSPQGPGDTQYF. Here the CDR3 DNA reads TGTGCCAGCAGTCCCCAGGGGCCGGGGGATACGCAGTATTTT.

The V gene is TRBV7-8, the J gene TRBJ2-1; TRBD2 aligns across 11 bases. The ends lost 2 bases at V and 9 bases at J; junction bases unmatched: 3. There are 14 residues in the CDR3. The germline V gene encodes CDR1 SGHVS and CDR2 FQNEAQ. In DNA form, the CDR3 reads TGTGCCAGCAGCTTACTAGCGGGAGGTACTGAGCAGTTCTTC. Its protein product is CASSLLAGGTEQFF.

The J gene is TRBJ1-1, the V gene TRBV4-1, with D possibly matching TRBD1 (6 bases). Looked up from germline, CDR1 is MGHRA and CDR2 is YSYEKL. The germline V and J ends were trimmed by 3 bases and 7 bases, with 21 bases remaining between them. This CDR3 has 16 amino acids. This CDR3 is CASSHFSGPKGGEAFF. The CDR3 DNA is TGCGCCAGCAGCCACTTTTCGGGACCGAAAGGGGGTGAAGCTTTCTTT.

The chain combines TRBV6-6 with TRBJ1-5; weak D call: TRBD1 (5 bases). This CDR3 comprises 12 residues. The germline V gene has CDR1 MNHNY and CDR2 SVGAGI (reference sequence). V lost 7 bases and J lost 8, with 12 bases in between. CDR3 in DNA: TGTGCCAGCAACCAAGACAGCAAGCCCCAGCATTTT. The encoded protein is CASNQDSKPQHF.

The gene calls are TRBV4-2 and TRBJ2-2; D not resolved. Germline CDR1 is LGHNA and CDR2 is YNFKEQ. The germline V and J ends were trimmed by 0 bases and 9 bases, with 17 bases remaining between them. The CDR3 extends over 16 amino acids. The CDR3 protein is CASSQERIGNERELFF. The DNA for the CDR3 is TGTGCCAGCAGCCAAGAGAGAATCGGTAATGAAAGGGAGCTGTTTTTT.

V usage is TRBV5-6 and J usage is TRBJ2-5, with 10 bases identical to TRBD2. From germline, CDR1 is SGHDT and CDR2 YYEEEE. The CDR3 totals 14 residues. V gave up 2 bases and J gave up 5 bases; unmatched junction bases: 3. CDR3 amino acids: CASSLAGGQETQYF. As DNA, the CDR3 is TGTGCCAGCAGCTTAGCGGGGGGGCAGGAGACCCAGTACTTC.

This chain joins TRBV2 and TRBJ2-1, with 10 bases that match TRBD1. Trimming cost V 4 bases and J 4 bases; bases outside gene matches: 4. Germline V CDR1 and CDR2: SNHLY, FYNNEI. This CDR3 spans 15 amino acids. The CDR3 DNA sequence: TGTGCCAGCAGTGCCGGGACAGGGGATTACAATGAGCAGTTCTTC. Its protein is CASSAGTGDYNEQFF.

This clone showed up just a few times. The chain combines TRBV6-5 with TRBJ2-7; 9 bases match TRBD2. Trimming took 5 bases from V and 3 from J; bases not matched to a gene: 2. Germline CDR1 reads MNHEY; CDR2 reads SVGAGI. This CDR3 spans 13 amino acids. The CDR3 region has the DNA TGTGCCAGCAGTCGGACTAGCGACTACGAGCAGTACTTC. This sequence encodes CASSRTSDYEQYF.

The rearrangement joins TRBV7-8 to TRBJ2-1; the match to TRBD2 covers 8 bases. This CDR3 is built from 16 residues. Looked up from germline, CDR1 is SGHVS and CDR2 is FQNEAQ. Trimming took 3 bases from V and 5 from J; bases not matched to a gene: 9. Here the CDR3 reads CASSFPSGGRHNEQFF. DNA for the CDR3: TGTGCCAGCAGCTTCCCGAGCGGGGGCCGTCACAATGAGCAGTTCTTC.

This sequence joins TRBV7-8 and TRBJ1-1; 7 bases align to TRBD1. The CDR3 is 14 residues long. Germline loops: CDR1 SGHVS, CDR2 FQNEAQ. Losses at the gene ends were 5 bases for V and 8 bases for J; bases not matched to a gene: 11. The CDR3, as DNA: TGTGCCAGCAGCAATCGAGGGGGCTCACTCGAAGCTTTCTTT. Protein: CASSNRGGSLEAFF.